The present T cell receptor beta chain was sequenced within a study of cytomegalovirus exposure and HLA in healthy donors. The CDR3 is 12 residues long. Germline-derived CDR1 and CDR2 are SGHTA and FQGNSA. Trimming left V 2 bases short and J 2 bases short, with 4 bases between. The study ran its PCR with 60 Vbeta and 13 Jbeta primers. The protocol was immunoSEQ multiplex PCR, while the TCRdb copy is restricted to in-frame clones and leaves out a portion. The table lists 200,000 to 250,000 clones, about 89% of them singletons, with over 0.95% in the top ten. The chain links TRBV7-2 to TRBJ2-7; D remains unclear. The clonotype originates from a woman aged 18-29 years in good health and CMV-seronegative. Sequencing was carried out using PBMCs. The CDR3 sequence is CASSLFAYEQYF. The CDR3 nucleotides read TGTGCCAGCAGCTTATTCGCCTACGAGCAGTACTTC. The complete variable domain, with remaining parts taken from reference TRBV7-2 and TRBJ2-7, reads GAGVSQSPSNKVTEKGKDVELRCDPISGHTALYWYRQSLGQGLEFLIYFQGNSAPDKSGLPSDRFSAERTGGSVSTLTIQRTQQEDSAVYLCASSLFAYEQYFGPGTRLTVT.